This T cell receptor beta chain derives from a study of CD8 T cells in ankylosing spondylitis. Comments on this clonotype: The antigen is unknown.

TCRdb reprocessed the 5' RACE reads via MiXCR and lists one record per CDR3 protein. The sample lists 250,000 to 300,000 distinct CDR3 sequences, about 18% occurring once. Study-level points and caveats: Characteristic of ankylosing spondylitis blood, it appeared, was a TCR beta motif comprising several highly homologous variants.

CDR3 length: 14 residues. Trimming at V came to 2 bases and at J to 2 bases, leaving 4 bases not matched to a gene. Per germline, CDR1 SGHKS and CDR2 YYEKEE (reference sequence). The V call is TRBV5-5, the J call TRBJ2-7; TRBD2 matches at 7 bases. This clonotype was sampled from a male donor with ankylosing spondylitis or in good health (not recorded which). The sequenced sample was blood, either unsorted or a sorted T cell fraction (not recorded which). The CDR3 coding sequence is TGTGCCAGCAGCTTCGGGGGAGGGGCCTACGAGCAGTACTTC. It translates to CASSFGGGAYEQYF. Full variable domain (remainder filled in from reference TRBV5-5 and TRBJ2-7): DAGVTQSPTHLIKTRGQQVTLRCSPISGHKSVSWYQQVLGQGPQFIFQYYEKEERGRGNFPDRFSARQFPNYSSELNVNALLLGDSALYLCASSFGGGAYEQYFGPGTRLTVT.